This record concerns one T cell receptor (beta chain) sequence. The clone's antigen remains unknown. No base-level quality is on record; no much larger clone is a single base apart. Trimming takes 2 bases off V and 8 bases off J; junction bases not matched to a gene: 9. From cysteine to phenylalanine, the CDR3 is 16 amino acids long. The retained sequence is limited to the CDR3, 48 bases, with the frame set at the first base. CDR1 and CDR2, per the germline V gene, are MNHNS and SASEGT. The entry originates in a study of T cells after yellow fever vaccination (dated by TCRdb to between 2018 and 2021). Background on the whole study: The SMART-Seq v4 Ultra Low Input RNA kit was used to prepare libraries from fractions with low cell numbers. Bulk TCR alpha and beta repertoires were sequenced longitudinally to track T-cell clones before and after primary and booster YFV17D yellow fever vaccination. Two healthy male donors, one aged 18 to 30 and one aged 30 to 40 years, were included in the cohort. Blood was collected at multiple timepoints before and after primary and secondary immunization, and bulk PBMC replicates and cell subsets were isolated.

The treatment or condition label, read with the paper, signifies: live attenuated yellow fever vaccine strain. At every blood-draw timepoint, two biological replicates of bulk PBMCs were collected. A standard Ficoll-Paque protocol was used to isolate PBMCs from peripheral blood. TriZol was used to extract RNA from bulk PBMCs, CD4 and CD8 fractions, and dextramer-positive and dextramer-negative fractions. The investigation overall reported the following: After the booster, most clones that had expanded after primary vaccination were detected again (around 96% of CD4 and around nine tenths of CD8), suggesting broad maintenance of memory. The study included only two donors, which limits how far the findings can be generalized. FACS-sorted repertoires could contain abundant contaminating clonotypes from the bulk population, so computational filtering was required. The secondary T-cell response was weaker than the primary response but faster, peaking on day 5 instead of day 15. A small share of clonotypes occurred in both CD4 and CD8 compartments, likely arising from convergent recombination.

TCRdb records Illumina NovaSeq 6000 as the sequencer. Synthesis of TCR cDNA relied on 5'RACE template switching, a step that introduced a universal primer site along with unique molecular identifiers. cDNA synthesis was primed from both the TCR alpha and TCR beta constant segments. Library amplification used two PCR steps, and the second PCR step added sample barcodes and sequencing adapters. Sequencing of libraries was performed on Illumina HiSeq 2500 (2x100 bp) or NovaSeq (2x150 bp). The study's own analysis went as follows. Demultiplexing of reads and collapsing into UMI consensus sequences were performed with MIGEC, and V(D)J alignment was carried out with MiXCR. Vaccine-responding clonotypes were defined with edgeR using replicate PBMC samples, requiring FDR below 0.01 and a log2 fold change above 5 up to day 15. Each bulk clonotype was labeled CD4 or CD8 based on which sequenced repertoire, CD4 or CD8, contained the clonotype at higher abundance. TCRdb took the public reads, trimmed them with fastp at Q25, ran MiXCR for clone calling and kept in-frame beta chains. Every distinct CDR3 protein forms one entry, paired with its most common genes and DNA. Clone size and V and J calls follow TCRdb, not the original study. The sample table records some 340,000 distinct CDR3 sequences; over 4% of these occur just once. 20% to 25% of the sample goes to the ten largest clones.

This clonotype was obtained from a man aged 18 to 29 who received the YFV17D yellow fever vaccine. The chain was built from TRBV6-1 and TRBJ1-2, with 12 junctional bases fitting TRBD1. Sequenced here: PBMCs, sampled 5 days after the yellow fever booster vaccination. The CDR3 region has the sequence CASSELPGQGAQGYTF. The DNA sequence is TGTGCCAGCAGTGAACTCCCGGGACAGGGGGCGCAGGGCTACACCTTC.